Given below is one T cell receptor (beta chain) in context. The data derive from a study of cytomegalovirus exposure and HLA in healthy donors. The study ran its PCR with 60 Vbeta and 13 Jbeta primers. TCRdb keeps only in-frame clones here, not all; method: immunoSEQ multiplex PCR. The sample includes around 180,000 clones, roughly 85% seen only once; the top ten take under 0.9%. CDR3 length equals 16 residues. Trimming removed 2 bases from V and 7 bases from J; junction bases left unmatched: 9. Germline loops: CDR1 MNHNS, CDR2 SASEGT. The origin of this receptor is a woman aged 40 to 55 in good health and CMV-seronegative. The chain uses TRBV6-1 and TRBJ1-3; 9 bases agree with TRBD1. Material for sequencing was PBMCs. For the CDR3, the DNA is TGTGCCAGCAGTGAAATCGGACAGGGGATGGGGAACACCATATATTTT. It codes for CASSEIGQGMGNTIYF.